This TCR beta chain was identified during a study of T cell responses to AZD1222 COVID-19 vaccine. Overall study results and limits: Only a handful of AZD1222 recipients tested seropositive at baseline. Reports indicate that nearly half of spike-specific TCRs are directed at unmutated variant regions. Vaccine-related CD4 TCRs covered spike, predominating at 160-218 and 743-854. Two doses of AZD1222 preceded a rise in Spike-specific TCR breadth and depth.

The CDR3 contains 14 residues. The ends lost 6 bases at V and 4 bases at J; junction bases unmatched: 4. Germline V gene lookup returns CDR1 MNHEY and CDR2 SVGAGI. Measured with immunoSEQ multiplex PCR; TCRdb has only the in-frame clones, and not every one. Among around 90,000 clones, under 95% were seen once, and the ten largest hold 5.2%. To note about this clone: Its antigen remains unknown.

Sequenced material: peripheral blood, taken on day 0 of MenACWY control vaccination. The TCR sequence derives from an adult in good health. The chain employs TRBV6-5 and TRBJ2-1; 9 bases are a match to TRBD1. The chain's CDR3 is CASSRTGEYNEQFF. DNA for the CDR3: TGTGCCAGCAGCAGGACAGGGGAGTACAATGAGCAGTTCTTC.